This T cell receptor (beta chain) is drawn from a study of OX40 agonist ivuxolimab in advanced cancers. Study as a whole: Hepatocellular carcinoma, melanoma, renal cell or head and neck cancer was diagnosed in the dose-escalation patients.

The CDR3 length is 14 residues. V lost 4 bases to trimming and J lost 1 base, with 10 bases between them. CDR1 is MNHNS, CDR2 SASEGT, per germline. TCRdb's table, derived via immunoSEQ multiplex PCR, lists solely in-frame clones and lacks some. Of tens of thousands of clones in the sample, nearly 90% are singletons; the top ten hold 12%. This receptor was obtained from an adult with an advanced solid tumor such as melanoma, head and neck, liver or kidney cancer. Specimen: CD4+ or CD8+ T cells sorted from blood, collected in a trial of the OX40 agonist ivuxolimab. The chain combines TRBV6-1 with TRBJ1-1, with D unclear. CDR3 coding DNA: TGTGCCAGCAGTGCCCTGACACCGAACACTGAAGCTTTCTTT. This sequence encodes CASSALTPNTEAFF.